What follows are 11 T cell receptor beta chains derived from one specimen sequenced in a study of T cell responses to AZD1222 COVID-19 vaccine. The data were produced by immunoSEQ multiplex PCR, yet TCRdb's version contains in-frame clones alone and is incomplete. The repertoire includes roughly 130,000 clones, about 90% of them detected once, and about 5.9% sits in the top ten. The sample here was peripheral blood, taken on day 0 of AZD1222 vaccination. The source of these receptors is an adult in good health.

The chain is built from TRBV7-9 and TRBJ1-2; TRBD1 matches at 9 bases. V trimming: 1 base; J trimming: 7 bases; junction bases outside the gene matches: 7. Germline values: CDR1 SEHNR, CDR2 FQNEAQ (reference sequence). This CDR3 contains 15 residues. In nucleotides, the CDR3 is TGTGCCAGCAGCTTAGGCCAACCGGGACAGGGTGGCTACACCTTC. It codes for CASSLGQPGQGGYTF. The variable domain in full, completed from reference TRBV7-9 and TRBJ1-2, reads DTGVSQNPRHKITKRGQNVTFRCDPISEHNRLYWYRQTLGQGPEFLTYFQNEAQLEKSRLLSDRFSAERPKGSFSTLEIQRTEQGDSAMYLCASSLGQPGQGGYTFGSGTRLTVV.

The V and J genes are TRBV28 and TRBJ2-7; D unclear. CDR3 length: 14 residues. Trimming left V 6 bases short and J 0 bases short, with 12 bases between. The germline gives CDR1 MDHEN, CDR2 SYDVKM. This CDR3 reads CASRPWTRSYEQYF. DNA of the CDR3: TGTGCCAGCAGGCCTTGGACCCGCTCCTACGAGCAGTACTTC.

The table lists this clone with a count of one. The CDR3 loop reads CASTPQDRKGRVYNEQFF. In DNA, the CDR3 is TGTGCCAGCACCCCCCAAGACCGCAAAGGGAGGGTATACAATGAGCAGTTCTTC. This chain uses TRBV28 with TRBJ2-1, with TRBD2 matching over 7 bases. CDR3 length equals 18 residues. Trimming removed 7 bases from V and 4 bases from J; junction bases left unmatched: 19. The germline gives CDR1 MDHEN, CDR2 SYDVKM.

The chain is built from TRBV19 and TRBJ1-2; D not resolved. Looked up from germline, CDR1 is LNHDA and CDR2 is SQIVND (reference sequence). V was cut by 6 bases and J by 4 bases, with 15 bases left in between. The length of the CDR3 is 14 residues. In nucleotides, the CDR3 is TGTGCCAGTAGCCCTGAGCCCCGGGGCTATGGCTACACCTTC. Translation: CASSPEPRGYGYTF.

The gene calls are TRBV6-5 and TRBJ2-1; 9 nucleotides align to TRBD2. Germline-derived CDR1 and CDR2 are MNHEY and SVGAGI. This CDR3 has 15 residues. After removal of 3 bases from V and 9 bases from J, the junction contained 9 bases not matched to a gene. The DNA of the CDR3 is TGTGCCAGCAGTTATTTTGCGGGAGGGCAAGCTGAGCAGTTCTTC. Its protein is CASSYFAGGQAEQFF.

As DNA, the CDR3 is TGCGCCAGCAGGGAGGGGACAACTAATGAAAAACTGTTTTTT. Translated, it gives CASREGTTNEKLFF. The chain combines TRBV4-1 with TRBJ1-4, with D possibly being TRBD1 (5 bases). The CDR3 runs to 14 residues. Germline loops: CDR1 MGHRA, CDR2 YSYEKL. The germline V and J ends were trimmed by 6 bases and 0 bases, with 8 bases remaining between them.

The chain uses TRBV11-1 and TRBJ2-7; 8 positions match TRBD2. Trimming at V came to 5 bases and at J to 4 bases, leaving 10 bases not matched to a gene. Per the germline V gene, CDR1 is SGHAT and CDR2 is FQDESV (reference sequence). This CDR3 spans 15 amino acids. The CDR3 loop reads CASSEQRGSSYEQYF. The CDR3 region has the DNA TGTGCCAGCAGCGAGCAGCGGGGGTCCTCGTACGAGCAGTACTTC.

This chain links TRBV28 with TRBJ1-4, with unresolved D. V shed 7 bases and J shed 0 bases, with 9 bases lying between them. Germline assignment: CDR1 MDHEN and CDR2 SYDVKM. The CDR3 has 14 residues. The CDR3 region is CASMHDSTNEKLFF. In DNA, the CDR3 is TGTGCCAGCATGCATGACTCAACTAATGAAAAACTGTTTTTT.

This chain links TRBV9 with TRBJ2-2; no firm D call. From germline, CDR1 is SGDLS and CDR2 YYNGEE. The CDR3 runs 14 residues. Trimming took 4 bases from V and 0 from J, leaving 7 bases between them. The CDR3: CASSLQANTGELFF. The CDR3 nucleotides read TGTGCCAGCAGCTTACAAGCGAACACCGGGGAGCTGTTTTTT.

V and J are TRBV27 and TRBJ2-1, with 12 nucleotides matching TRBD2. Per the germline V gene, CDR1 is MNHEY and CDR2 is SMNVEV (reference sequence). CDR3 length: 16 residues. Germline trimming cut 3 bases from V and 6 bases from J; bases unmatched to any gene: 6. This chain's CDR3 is CASSFRLAGVGNEQFF. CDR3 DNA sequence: TGTGCCAGCAGTTTCCGACTAGCGGGAGTGGGCAATGAGCAGTTCTTC.

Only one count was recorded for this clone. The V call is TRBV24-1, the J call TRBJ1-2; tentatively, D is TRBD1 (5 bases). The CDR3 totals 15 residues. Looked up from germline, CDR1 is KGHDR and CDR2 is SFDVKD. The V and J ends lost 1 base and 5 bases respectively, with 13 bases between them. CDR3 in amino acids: CATSDFRSGLYGYTF. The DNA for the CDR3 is TGTGCCACCAGTGATTTTCGTTCGGGGCTGTATGGCTACACCTTC.